Only a few counts were recorded for the clone carrying this TCR beta chain. Its specificity is unknown. The authors reverse transcribed all of the isolated RNA, so sequencing captured expressed TCRB transcripts. Generated by immunoSEQ multiplex PCR, the TCRdb table keeps only in-frame clones and is missing some. This sample has under 550,000 clones, with around 10% found just once. The entry originates in a study of beta chain features in type 1 diabetes. Study-wide results and caveats: The naive, central memory and Treg TCRB repertoires of patients appeared to be more similar to one another than those of healthy donors.

Purities over 98% were achieved in all sorted populations. V shed 1 base and J shed 5 bases, with 9 bases lying between them. The CDR3 is 14 amino acids. Germline V gives CDR1 SGHRS, CDR2 YFSETQ. This TCR derives from a woman in her late teens or twenties in good health. The chain employs TRBV5-1 and TRBJ1-4; D unclear. Sequenced: naive CD4+ T cells from blood. CDR3 coding DNA: TGCGCCAGCAGCTTGTATCACGGGAATGAAAAACTGTTTTTT. This sequence encodes CASSLYHGNEKLFF.